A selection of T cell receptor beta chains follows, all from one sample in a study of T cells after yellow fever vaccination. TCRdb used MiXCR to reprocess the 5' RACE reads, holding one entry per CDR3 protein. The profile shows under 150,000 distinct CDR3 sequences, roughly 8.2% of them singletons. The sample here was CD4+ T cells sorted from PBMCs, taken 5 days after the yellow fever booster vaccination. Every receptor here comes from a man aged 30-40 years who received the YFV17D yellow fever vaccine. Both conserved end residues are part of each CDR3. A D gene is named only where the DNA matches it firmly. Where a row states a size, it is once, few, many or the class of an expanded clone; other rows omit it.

CDR3nt: TGTGCCAGCAGCTTAGCCGCAAGACAGCCCCAGCATTTT
CDR3aa: CASSLAARQPQHF
v_gene: TRBV7-6
abundance: few
j_gene: TRBJ1-5
d_gene: -

CDR3nt: TGCGCCAGCAGCCAAGATCGGGAGCAGCCCCAGCATTTT
CDR3aa: CASSQDREQPQHF
v_gene: TRBV4-3
abundance: -
j_gene: TRBJ1-5
d_gene: -

CDR3nt: TGCAGCGTTTATGCTCAGCGGGAGATGGGCTACGAGCAGTACTTC
CDR3aa: CSVYAQREMGYEQYF
v_gene: TRBV29-1
abundance: many
j_gene: TRBJ2-7
d_gene: TRBD2

CDR3nt: TGTGCCATCAGACAGGGGGGTGGAGAGACCCAGTACTTC
CDR3aa: CAIRQGGGETQYF
v_gene: TRBV10-3
abundance: many
j_gene: TRBJ2-5
d_gene: TRBD1

CDR3nt: TGTGCCAGCAGTTTCTATTCCGGAGAATCGGAGCAGTTCTTC
CDR3aa: CASSFYSGESEQFF
v_gene: TRBV12-3/TRBV12-4
abundance: many
j_gene: TRBJ2-1
d_gene: -

CDR3nt: TGCGCCAGCAGCAATGAGGGCCACGCTACGTACGAGCAGTACTTC
CDR3aa: CASSNEGHATYEQYF
v_gene: TRBV5-1
abundance: many
j_gene: TRBJ2-7
d_gene: -

CDR3nt: TGTGCCAGCAGCCAAGAATGGACGGGAGGGCGCAATGAGCAGTTCTTC
CDR3aa: CASSQEWTGGRNEQFF
v_gene: TRBV3-1
abundance: many
j_gene: TRBJ2-1
d_gene: TRBD2

CDR3nt: TGTGCCAGCAGCTTATTTCTAGGGGATACGCAGTATTTT
CDR3aa: CASSLFLGDTQYF
v_gene: TRBV7-2
abundance: many
j_gene: TRBJ2-3
d_gene: -

CDR3nt: TGTGCCAGCAGCTTGGGTATGGGTCCCTACGAGCAGTACTTC
CDR3aa: CASSLGMGPYEQYF
v_gene: TRBV7-2
abundance: many
j_gene: TRBJ2-7
d_gene: -

CDR3nt: TGTGCCACCCCGGGACACCACTCCTACGAGCAGTACTTC
CDR3aa: CATPGHHSYEQYF
v_gene: TRBV27
abundance: many
j_gene: TRBJ2-7
d_gene: -

CDR3nt: TGCAGTGCTAGTTCCGGGGTAGGGGGTAAAAGTGGGCAAGAGACCCAGTACTTC
CDR3aa: CSASSGVGGKSGQETQYF
v_gene: TRBV20-1
abundance: many
j_gene: TRBJ2-5
d_gene: -

CDR3nt: TGTGCCAGCAGCTTTGGGGGGCGCAGCGGGGAGCTGTTTTTT
CDR3aa: CASSFGGRSGELFF
v_gene: TRBV7-2
abundance: many
j_gene: TRBJ2-2
d_gene: -

CDR3nt: TGTGCCAGCAGTTTTGATTGGGGGAACGCGGAGGCCCAGTTCTTC
CDR3aa: CASSFDWGNAEAQFF
v_gene: TRBV12-3/TRBV12-4
abundance: many
j_gene: TRBJ2-1
d_gene: -

CDR3nt: TGCGCCAGCAGCGTACTCTCCACAGATACGCAGTATTTT
CDR3aa: CASSVLSTDTQYF
v_gene: TRBV5-1
abundance: many
j_gene: TRBJ2-3
d_gene: -

CDR3nt: TGCGCCAGCAGCTCAAACCCGGGACGGATCACTGAAGCTTTCTTT
CDR3aa: CASSSNPGRITEAFF
v_gene: TRBV5-1
abundance: many
j_gene: TRBJ1-1
d_gene: -

CDR3nt: TGTGCCAGTAAAGGGCAGCTCCAGGAGACCCAGTACTTC
CDR3aa: CASKGQLQETQYF
v_gene: TRBV19
abundance: many
j_gene: TRBJ2-5
d_gene: -

CDR3nt: TGCGCCAGCAGCCAAGTGCCCTCACGAACCACTAACTATGGCTACACCTTC
CDR3aa: CASSQVPSRTTNYGYTF
v_gene: TRBV4-1
abundance: many
j_gene: TRBJ1-2
d_gene: -

CDR3nt: TGTGCCAGCAGTCCGCGGGACGGTCCCTACGAGCAGTACTTC
CDR3aa: CASSPRDGPYEQYF
v_gene: TRBV12-3/TRBV12-4
abundance: many
j_gene: TRBJ2-7
d_gene: -

CDR3nt: TGTGCCAGTAGTACCCGGACTAGCGGGAGCCTTCAGTACTTC
CDR3aa: CASSTRTSGSLQYF
v_gene: TRBV19
abundance: -
j_gene: TRBJ2-4
d_gene: TRBD2

CDR3nt: TGTGCCAGCAGTGCGACAGGGGGCTTTAACTATGGCTACACCTTC
CDR3aa: CASSATGGFNYGYTF
v_gene: TRBV2
abundance: many
j_gene: TRBJ1-2
d_gene: TRBD1

CDR3nt: TGTGCCAGCCGATCTTATGTTTACCGGGACGGGCTCTACGAGCAGTACTTC
CDR3aa: CASRSYVYRDGLYEQYF
v_gene: TRBV27
abundance: many
j_gene: TRBJ2-7
d_gene: -

CDR3nt: TGCGCCAGCGGGCTCCCCCGGCTAGCGGGAGCCACAGATACGCAGTATTTT
CDR3aa: CASGLPRLAGATDTQYF
v_gene: TRBV5-1
abundance: -
j_gene: TRBJ2-3
d_gene: TRBD2

CDR3nt: TGTGCCAGCAGCTTAGAGGGTACAGTCCTAGCCAAAAACATTCAGTACTTC
CDR3aa: CASSLEGTVLAKNIQYF
v_gene: TRBV11-2
abundance: many
j_gene: TRBJ2-4
d_gene: -

CDR3nt: TGTGCCAGTAGTACGCCAAGCGGGAGGGTCCACAATGAGCAGTTCTTC
CDR3aa: CASSTPSGRVHNEQFF
v_gene: TRBV19
abundance: many
j_gene: TRBJ2-1
d_gene: TRBD2

CDR3nt: TGTGCCAGCAGCTTGGGAAGTCTCTACGAGCAGTACTTC
CDR3aa: CASSLGSLYEQYF
v_gene: TRBV5-6
abundance: many
j_gene: TRBJ2-7
d_gene: -

CDR3nt: TGCAGTGCTAAGACAGGGGGCGGTGAAAAACTGTTTTTT
CDR3aa: CSAKTGGGEKLFF
v_gene: TRBV20-1
abundance: many
j_gene: TRBJ1-4
d_gene: TRBD1

CDR3nt: TGTGCCAGCAGTTACTTGGGTCGGGAGCAGTACTTC
CDR3aa: CASSYLGREQYF
v_gene: TRBV6-5
abundance: many
j_gene: TRBJ2-7
d_gene: -

CDR3nt: TGTGCCAGCAGTTCTCTTAGGCCCAACGTCCTGACTTTC
CDR3aa: CASSSLRPNVLTF
v_gene: TRBV28
abundance: many
j_gene: TRBJ2-6
d_gene: -

CDR3nt: TGCAGCGTTGATCAGGACCTCAATGAGCAGTTCTTC
CDR3aa: CSVDQDLNEQFF
v_gene: TRBV29-1
abundance: many
j_gene: TRBJ2-1
d_gene: -

CDR3nt: TGTGCCAGCTCACCCCGGGACCACGGCGGGTCCGGGGAGCTGTTTTTT
CDR3aa: CASSPRDHGGSGELFF
v_gene: TRBV18
abundance: many
j_gene: TRBJ2-2
d_gene: -

CDR3nt: TGTGCCAGCAGACTACGGGAGAGCTCCTACGAGCAGTACTTC
CDR3aa: CASRLRESSYEQYF
v_gene: TRBV12-3/TRBV12-4
abundance: many
j_gene: TRBJ2-7
d_gene: -

CDR3nt: TGTGCCAGCAGCTTAGAGGTAGCGGCCAATGAGCAGTTCTTC
CDR3aa: CASSLEVAANEQFF
v_gene: TRBV7-9
abundance: many
j_gene: TRBJ2-1
d_gene: -

CDR3nt: TGTGCCAGCAAAGGGCCCCGACAGTACGAGCAGTACTTC
CDR3aa: CASKGPRQYEQYF
v_gene: TRBV25-1
abundance: -
j_gene: TRBJ2-7
d_gene: -

CDR3nt: TGCAGTGAAAATGGACCAGCTAACTACAATGAGCAGTTCTTC
CDR3aa: CSENGPANYNEQFF
v_gene: TRBV20-1
abundance: many
j_gene: TRBJ2-1
d_gene: -

CDR3nt: TGTGCCAGCAGCTTAGGGACTAGCGCGGTCGAGCAGTACTTC
CDR3aa: CASSLGTSAVEQYF
v_gene: TRBV7-2
abundance: -
j_gene: TRBJ2-7
d_gene: TRBD2